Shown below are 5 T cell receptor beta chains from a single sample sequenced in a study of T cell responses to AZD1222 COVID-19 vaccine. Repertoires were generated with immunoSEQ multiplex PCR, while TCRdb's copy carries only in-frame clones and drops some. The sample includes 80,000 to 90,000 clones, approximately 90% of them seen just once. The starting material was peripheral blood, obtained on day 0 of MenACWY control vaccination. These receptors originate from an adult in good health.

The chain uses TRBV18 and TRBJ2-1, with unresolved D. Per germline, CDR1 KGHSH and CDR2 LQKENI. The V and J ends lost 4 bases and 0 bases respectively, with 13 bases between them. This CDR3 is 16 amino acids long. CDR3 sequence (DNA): TGTGCCAGCTCACAGCCGCGGCAAAGCTCCTACAATGAGCAGTTCTTC. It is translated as CASSQPRQSSYNEQFF. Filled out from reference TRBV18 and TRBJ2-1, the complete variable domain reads NAGVMQNPRHLVRRRGQEARLRCSPMKGHSHVYWYRQLPEEGLKFMVYLQKENIIDESGMPKERFSAEFPKEGPSILRIQQVVRGDSAAYFCASSQPRQSSYNEQFFGPGTRLTVL.

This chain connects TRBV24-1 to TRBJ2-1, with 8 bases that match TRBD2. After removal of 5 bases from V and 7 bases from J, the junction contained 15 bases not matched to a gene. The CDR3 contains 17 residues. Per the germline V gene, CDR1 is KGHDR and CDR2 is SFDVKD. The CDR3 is CATSGGSGNPSGNEQFF. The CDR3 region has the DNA TGTGCCACCAGTGGGGGTAGCGGGAACCCAAGCGGAAATGAGCAGTTCTTC.

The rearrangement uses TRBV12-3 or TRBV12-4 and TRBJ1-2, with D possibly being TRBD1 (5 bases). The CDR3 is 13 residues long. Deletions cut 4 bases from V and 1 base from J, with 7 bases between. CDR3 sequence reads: CASSWGRNYGYTF. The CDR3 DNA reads TGTGCCAGCAGTTGGGGACGTAACTATGGCTACACCTTC.

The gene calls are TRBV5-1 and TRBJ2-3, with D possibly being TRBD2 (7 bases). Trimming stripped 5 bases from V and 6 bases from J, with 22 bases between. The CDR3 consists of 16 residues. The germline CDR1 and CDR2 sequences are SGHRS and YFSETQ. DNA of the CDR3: TGCGCCAGCAGTTGGCCCGACAGGAGGCGGGAGGATACGCAGTATTTT. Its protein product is CASSWPDRRREDTQYF.

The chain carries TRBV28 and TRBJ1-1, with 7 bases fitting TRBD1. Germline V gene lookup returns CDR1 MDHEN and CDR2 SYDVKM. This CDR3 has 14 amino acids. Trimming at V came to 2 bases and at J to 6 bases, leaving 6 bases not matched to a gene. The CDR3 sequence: CASSLGGGSAEAFF. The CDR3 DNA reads TGTGCCAGCAGTTTAGGAGGGGGCAGCGCTGAAGCTTTCTTT.